A single sample is the source of the 30 T cell receptor beta chains below, sequenced in a study of identical twins. TCRdb reprocessed the 5' RACE reads with MiXCR, giving one entry per CDR3 protein. The sample lists hundreds of thousands of distinct CDR3 sequences, around 7.5% seen once, with approximately 1.5% in the top ten. The data were also submitted as part of a second study, on yellow fever vaccine responses in identical twins.

The specimen was PBMCs. These receptors were collected from a woman aged 18-29 years in good health.

V usage is TRBV11-3 and J usage is TRBJ2-7, with 10 bases identical to TRBD2. CDR3 length: 16 residues. The V gene end was trimmed by 4 bases and the J gene end by 0 bases; junction bases not matched to a gene: 6. Germline CDR1 is SGHNT and CDR2 is YENEEA. For the CDR3, the DNA is TGTGCCAGCAGCTCCACCCCTAGCGGGAGCTCCTACGAGCAGTACTTC. This gives the protein CASSSTPSGSSYEQYF.

This clonotype showed up many times. The chain couples TRBV7-2 to TRBJ1-1; D perhaps matches TRBD1 (6 bases). This CDR3 contains 15 residues. V lost 1 base, J lost 4 bases, and 13 bases lay in between. Germline CDR1 is SGHTA and CDR2 is FQGNSA. CDR3 in DNA: TGTGCCAGCAGCTTAGTGGGGGGGGCGGGCACTGAAGCTTTCTTT. This translates into CASSLVGGAGTEAFF.

This clonotype was detected many times. This sequence joins TRBV7-2 and TRBJ2-1; 13 nucleotides line up with TRBD2. Trimming removed 3 bases from V and 11 bases from J; junction bases left unmatched: 1. CDR3 size: 13 residues. CDR1 is SGHTA, CDR2 FQGNSA, per germline. In DNA form, the CDR3 reads TGTGCCAGCAGCTTGACTAGCGGGGGGAAGCAGTTCTTC. This sequence encodes CASSLTSGGKQFF.

In this sample, this clonotype turned up many times. The chain links TRBV4-1 to TRBJ2-7; 8 nucleotides line up with TRBD1. Germline CDR1 and CDR2: MGHRA and YSYEKL. With 4 bases clipped from V and 3 bases from J, the junction kept 2 bases outside the gene matches. This CDR3 is 13 amino acids long. The CDR3 sequence is CASSRDRYYEQYF. The CDR3 region has the DNA TGCGCCAGCAGCCGGGACAGGTACTACGAGCAGTACTTC.

Many counts were recorded for this clonotype. The chain is built from TRBV5-1 and TRBJ2-1; 8 bases agree with TRBD2. Germline assignment: CDR1 SGHRS and CDR2 YFSETQ. Trimming at V came to 4 bases and at J to 4 bases, leaving 10 bases not matched to a gene. The CDR3 has 16 amino acids. CDR3 nucleotides: TGCGCCAGCAGCGTCCGGTCGAGCGGGGGTTACAATGAGCAGTTCTTC. Protein: CASSVRSSGGYNEQFF.

This clonotype has ten or more counts. The genes are TRBV20-1 and TRBJ2-1, with a tentative D call TRBD2 (6 bases). Germline loops: CDR1 DFQATT, CDR2 SNEGSKA (reference sequence). The CDR3 covers 12 residues. V was clipped by 5 bases and J by 7 bases, with 12 bases between them. Written as DNA, the CDR3 is TGCAGTGCTTCTCGGGAGTGGAATGAGCAGTTCTTC. As protein: CSASREWNEQFF.

This clonotype was detected many times. The genes are TRBV11-2 and TRBJ2-7; D gene ambiguous. Germline lookup yields CDR1 SGHAT and CDR2 FQNNGV. This CDR3 is built from 13 residues. V lost 6 bases to trimming and J lost 0 bases, with 9 bases between them. This CDR3 is CASSPKSSYEQYF. The CDR3 nucleotides are TGTGCCAGCAGTCCAAAGAGCTCCTACGAGCAGTACTTC.

This clonotype occurred a few times. The chain combines TRBV4-1 with TRBJ1-5; D is possibly TRBD1 (6 bases). Trimming stripped 0 bases from V and 3 bases from J, with 9 bases between. The CDR3 spans 15 residues. CDR1 MGHRA and CDR2 YSYEKL come from the germline V gene. CDR3 sequence: CASSQEQGPNQPQHF. DNA for the CDR3: TGCGCCAGCAGCCAAGAACAGGGTCCCAATCAGCCCCAGCATTTT.

This clonotype has just a few counts. This sequence joins TRBV19 and TRBJ2-1; D is undetermined. Germline-derived CDR1 and CDR2 are LNHDA and SQIVND (reference sequence). This CDR3 contains 14 residues. V was shortened by 3 bases and J by 8 bases, with 14 bases between the two germline ends. DNA for the CDR3: TGTGCCAGTAGTATGCTCCCCGGGTTGGATGAGCAGTTCTTC. It yields the protein CASSMLPGLDEQFF.

This clonotype occurred a few times. The V and J genes are TRBV3-1 and TRBJ1-2; 9 bases fit TRBD1. In germline, CDR1 is LGHDT, CDR2 YNNKEL (reference sequence). V trimming: 1 base; J trimming: 8 bases; junction bases outside the gene matches: 8. There are 15 residues in the CDR3. CDR3 nucleotides: TGTGCCAGCAGCCAAGGGTCGGGACAGGGCCAAGGCTACACCTTC. This translates into CASSQGSGQGQGYTF.

This sequence joins TRBV6-1 and TRBJ1-2; 8 nucleotides line up with TRBD1. CDR1 is MNHNS, CDR2 SASEGT, per germline. This CDR3 region has 14 residues. The trim removed 7 bases at V and 3 bases at J, leaving 7 bases unmatched. This CDR3 is CASNTGGSDYGYTF. DNA of the CDR3: TGTGCCAGCAATACAGGGGGGAGTGACTATGGCTACACCTTC.

The rearrangement joins TRBV2 to TRBJ2-1; 7 bases agree with TRBD2. The V gene's germline CDR1 is SNHLY and CDR2 FYNNEI. Losses at the gene ends were 6 bases for V and 7 bases for J; bases not matched to a gene: 6. The CDR3 is made up of 13 amino acids. The CDR3 is CASRRLAGNEQFF. The CDR3 DNA is TGTGCCAGCAGGAGACTAGCTGGGAATGAGCAGTTCTTC.

The V and J genes are TRBV13 and TRBJ2-1; perhaps TRBD2 as D (6 bases). CDR3 length equals 13 residues. Germline V gene data show CDR1 as PRHDT and CDR2 as FYEKMQ (reference sequence). Deletions cut 6 bases from V and 7 bases from J, with 13 bases between. The CDR3 is CASRPGARNEQFF. The CDR3 nucleotides read TGTGCCAGCAGACCGGGAGCTAGAAATGAGCAGTTCTTC.

This clonotype was picked up many times. The gene calls are TRBV28 and TRBJ2-3; no clear D. V was clipped by 3 bases and J by 4 bases, with 11 bases between them. Germline V CDR1 and CDR2: MDHEN, SYDVKM. The CDR3 runs 14 residues. This chain's CDR3 is CASSFEVRSDTQYF. DNA for the CDR3: TGTGCCAGCAGTTTTGAGGTGAGGTCAGATACGCAGTATTTT.

This clonotype occurred a few times. This chain links TRBV20-1 with TRBJ2-6, with TRBD1 as a possible D gene (5 bases). Trimming left V 3 bases short and J 5 bases short, with 11 bases between. CDR1 DFQATT and CDR2 SNEGSKA come from the germline V gene (reference sequence). The CDR3 loop spans 14 amino acids. The DNA for the CDR3 is TGCAGTGCTAGGGCTGGGGCGTGGGCCAACGTCCTGACTTTC. It is translated as CSARAGAWANVLTF.

Ten or more counts support this clonotype. The rearrangement joins TRBV2 to TRBJ2-1; TRBD2 matches at 11 bases. The CDR3 is 18 residues long. Germline V gene lookup returns CDR1 SNHLY and CDR2 FYNNEI. Trimming took 1 base from V and 8 from J; bases not matched to a gene: 13. CDR3 sequence (DNA): TGTGCCAGCAGTGAAGGCTTTTTTGCTAGCGGGAGGTTCGATGAGCAGTTCTTC. Encoded protein: CASSEGFFASGRFDEQFF.

This clonotype has more than one count but fewer than ten. This chain links TRBV20-1 with TRBJ2-2, with 10 positions matching TRBD2. Germline CDR1 DFQATT, CDR2 SNEGSKA (reference sequence). This CDR3 contains 14 residues. V was pared by 5 bases and J by 4 bases, with 4 bases of the junction left unmatched. The CDR3 is CSAVAGGLTGELFF. In DNA, the CDR3 is TGCAGTGCTGTAGCGGGGGGCCTCACCGGGGAGCTGTTTTTT.

This clonotype was observed at least ten times. V is TRBV12-3 or TRBV12-4 and J is TRBJ2-1, with TRBD2 identical over 11 bases. V shed 3 bases and J 7 bases; nucleotides not matched to a gene: 17. This CDR3 contains 19 residues. Here the CDR3 DNA reads TGTGCCAGCAGTTTCCCCACTGACCTTAGCGGGAGGGCCCGGAATGAGCAGTTCTTC. Translated, it gives CASSFPTDLSGRARNEQFF.

This clonotype was counted only a few times. The CDR3 region is CSAPARDQADTQYF. The CDR3 region has the DNA TGCAGTGCCCCCGCCCGGGACCAGGCAGATACGCAGTATTTT. The chain is built from TRBV20-1 and TRBJ2-3, with D tentatively TRBD1 or TRBD2 (5 bases each). The V gene lost 6 bases and the J gene lost 4 bases, with 17 bases spanning the gap. CDR1 is DFQATT, CDR2 SNEGSKA, per germline (reference sequence). The CDR3 runs to 14 residues.

This clonotype was seen many times. This chain connects TRBV12-3 or TRBV12-4 to TRBJ2-1; 8 nucleotides match TRBD2. V shed 2 bases and J 12 bases; nucleotides not matched to a gene: 18. CDR3 length: 17 amino acids. CDR3 sequence (DNA): TGTGCCAGCAGTTTATATCCGGGGGGGCGCCCCGTGGATGGGCAGTTCTTC. As protein: CASSLYPGGRPVDGQFF.

The sample holds many counts of this clonotype. The genes are TRBV12-3 or TRBV12-4 and TRBJ2-1; D could derive from TRBD1 or TRBD2 (5 bases each). Trimming took 1 base from V and 4 from J, leaving 14 bases between them. The CDR3 has 16 amino acids. In DNA form, the CDR3 reads TGTGCCAGCAGTTTAGGAGGGTCAGGGCCATACAATGAGCAGTTCTTC. It yields the protein CASSLGGSGPYNEQFF.

V usage is TRBV11-3 and J usage is TRBJ2-7; no clear D. The CDR3 extends over 11 amino acids. The germline V and J ends were trimmed by 5 bases and 4 bases, with 6 bases remaining between them. The germline gives CDR1 SGHNT, CDR2 YENEEA. The CDR3 DNA follows: TGTGCCAGCAGCGCGCAATACGAGCAGTACTTC. Encoded protein: CASSAQYEQYF. Using reference TRBV11-3 and TRBJ2-7 for the parts outside the CDR3, the full variable domain is EAGVVQSPRYKIIEKKQPVAFWCNPISGHNTLYWYLQNLGQGPELLIRYENEEAVDDSQLPKDRFSAERLKGVDSTLKIQPAELGDSAVYLCASSAQYEQYFGPGTRLTVT.

The sample holds a few counts of this clonotype. The genes are TRBV29-1 and TRBJ2-1; unclear D gene. V was shortened by 6 bases and J by 2 bases, with 8 bases between the two germline ends. CDR1 is SQVTM and CDR2 is ANQGSEA in the germline V gene. The CDR3 contains 12 residues. CDR3 bases: TGCAGCGTCCTACGCACCTACAATGAGCAGTTCTTC. Translating it yields CSVLRTYNEQFF.

The V and J genes are TRBV7-9 and TRBJ2-4; D is ambiguous. This CDR3 is built from 15 residues. Germline assignment: CDR1 SEHNR and CDR2 FQNEAQ (reference sequence). The ends were cut back, 5 bases at V and 7 bases at J, with 18 bases in the middle. The CDR3 DNA reads as TGTGCCAGCAGCCCGGTGGTGGACGCTAAGAACATTCAGTACTTC. Encoded protein: CASSPVVDAKNIQYF.

This clonotype has only a few counts. The chain recombines TRBV29-1 with TRBJ2-7; 7 bases map to TRBD2. The CDR3 runs 14 residues. The V gene end was trimmed by 1 base and the J gene end by 2 bases; junction bases not matched to a gene: 5. The germline V gene encodes CDR1 SQVTM and CDR2 ANQGSEA. The CDR3 is CSVEGGSPPYEQYF. The CDR3 DNA sequence: TGCAGCGTTGAAGGCGGGAGCCCTCCCTACGAGCAGTACTTC.

This clonotype was counted at least ten times. V is TRBV20-1 and J is TRBJ2-2, with 12 positions matching TRBD2. V gave up 5 bases and J gave up 3 bases; unmatched junction bases: 4. CDR3 length equals 15 residues. The germline V gene encodes CDR1 DFQATT and CDR2 SNEGSKA (reference sequence). CDR3 nucleotide sequence: TGCAGTGCTTTAGGACTAGCGGGGCACACCGGGGAGCTGTTTTTT. Residues: CSALGLAGHTGELFF.

This clonotype has only a few counts. The chain recombines TRBV9 with TRBJ1-1; D unresolved. The CDR3 has 15 residues. V lost 0 bases and J 1 base, leaving 10 bases between the germline ends. The germline gives CDR1 SGDLS, CDR2 YYNGEE. CDR3 sequence (DNA): TGTGCCAGCAGCGTAGACGGGCAGACGAACACTGAAGCTTTCTTT. It specifies CASSVDGQTNTEAFF.

At least ten counts were recorded for this clonotype. The chain uses TRBV3-1 and TRBJ1-1; D remains ambiguous. The V gene's germline CDR1 is LGHDT and CDR2 YNNKEL (reference sequence). The CDR3 is made up of 16 amino acids. V gave up 2 bases and J gave up 0 bases, with 13 bases separating them. The CDR3 DNA reads TGTGCCAGCAGCCAAACCCCTCAAAAAATGAACACTGAAGCTTTCTTT. Amino acid sequence: CASSQTPQKMNTEAFF.

This clonotype was detected many times. The chain has TRBV28 and TRBJ2-3; D unclear. This CDR3 is 15 amino acids long. In germline, CDR1 is MDHEN, CDR2 SYDVKM. Trimming removed 5 bases at V and 7 bases at J, with 19 bases between. The DNA of the CDR3 is TGTGCCAGCAGTCCTCCGACTCCAGCCGGGTATACGCAGTATTTT. It translates to CASSPPTPAGYTQYF.

This clonotype occurred many times. V and J are TRBV15 and TRBJ1-2; 10 bases match TRBD1. The length of the CDR3 is 15 residues. Looked up from germline, CDR1 is LNHNV and CDR2 is YYDKDF (reference sequence). The V segment lost 5 bases and the J segment 4 bases; nucleotides outside the gene matches: 7. The CDR3 DNA sequence: TGTGCCACCAGCGAAGACAGGGGGCGCTTCTATGGCTACACCTTC. It translates to CATSEDRGRFYGYTF.